A single sample is the source of the 32 T cell receptor beta chains below, sequenced in a study of vaccination effects on CD4 cells after COVID-19. At the end of about ten days of culture, CD4+ T cells were isolated. Profiling relied on immunoSEQ multiplex PCR, and the TCRdb table lists in-frame clones only, not all of them. The sample includes more than 40,000 clones, roughly three quarters of them seen just once. Which antigens these TCRs recognize remains unknown. The source was CD4+ T cells from PBMCs cultured without peptide, collected before COVID-19 vaccination. All receptors come from a human donor who had a prior SARS-CoV-2 infection.

The chain couples TRBV7-9 to TRBJ2-1; 8 bases match TRBD1. Germline CDR1 reads SEHNR; CDR2 reads FQNEAQ (reference sequence). The trim removed 7 bases at V and 6 bases at J, leaving 11 bases unmatched. The CDR3 is made up of 15 amino acids. The CDR3, as DNA: TGTGCCAGCAATACTTGGACAGGGCCGGTCAATGAGCAGTTCTTC. Translation: CASNTWTGPVNEQFF. The complete variable domain, with remaining parts taken from reference TRBV7-9 and TRBJ2-1, reads DTGVSQNPRHKITKRGQNVTFRCDPISEHNRLYWYRQTLGQGPEFLTYFQNEAQLEKSRLLSDRFSAERPKGSFSTLEIQRTEQGDSAMYLCASNTWTGPVNEQFFGPGTRLTVL.

This chain joins TRBV13 and TRBJ1-2; tentatively, D is TRBD1 (6 bases). V was pared by 5 bases and J by 4 bases, with 14 bases between. Germline V CDR1 and CDR2: PRHDT, FYEKMQ (reference sequence). CDR3 size: 14 residues. The CDR3, as DNA: TGTGCCAGCAGCGTAGCTGGACAGAGCTATGGCTACACCTTC. Translating it yields CASSVAGQSYGYTF. Variable domain in full (rest from reference TRBV13 and TRBJ1-2): AAGVIQSPRHLIKEKRETATLKCYPIPRHDTVYWYQQGPGQDPQFLISFYEKMQSDKGSIPDRFSAQQFSDYHSELNMSSLELGDSALYFCASSVAGQSYGYTFGSGTRLTVV.

This clone turned up a few times. The V and J genes are TRBV5-1 and TRBJ1-1; 7 positions match TRBD1. This CDR3 region has 14 residues. CDR1 is SGHRS, CDR2 YFSETQ, per germline. With V trimmed by 1 base and J by 4 bases, 4 bases remained unmatched. CDR3 amino acids: CASSLSAGGTEAFF. DNA of the CDR3: TGCGCCAGCAGCTTGTCGGCAGGGGGCACTGAAGCTTTCTTT.

This chain uses TRBV5-6 with TRBJ2-5, with D unresolved. Looked up from germline, CDR1 is SGHDT and CDR2 is YYEEEE. Trimming shortened V by 4 bases and J by 2 bases, and 9 bases separated the two germline ends. The length of the CDR3 is 13 residues. The CDR3 is CASSQNQQETQYF. The CDR3 DNA reads TGTGCCAGCAGCCAAAACCAGCAAGAGACCCAGTACTTC.

This chain connects TRBV6-6 to TRBJ1-1; D is possibly TRBD1 (6 bases). V was cut by 6 bases and J by 3 bases, with 14 bases left in between. CDR1 is MNHNY, CDR2 SVGAGI, per germline (reference sequence). The CDR3 is made up of 14 amino acids. CDR3 DNA: TGTGCCAGCAGCCCCTCGGGGGGGCACACTGAAGCTTTCTTT. Translated: CASSPSGGHTEAFF.

V gene TRBV27 combines with J gene TRBJ2-7; the D is unclear. The CDR3 runs 9 residues. CDR1 is MNHEY and CDR2 is SMNVEV in the germline V gene (reference sequence). V gave up 6 bases and J gave up 12 bases, with 9 bases separating them. DNA for the CDR3: TGTGCCAGCAGACGAGTGCGGTACTTC. Residues: CASRRVRYF.

This rearrangement joins TRBV5-1 to TRBJ2-1; D is unclear. The CDR3 covers 15 residues. In germline, CDR1 is SGHRS, CDR2 YFSETQ. V gave up 0 bases and J gave up 5 bases, with 12 bases separating them. CDR3 nucleotides: TGCGCCAGCAGCTTGGAGTCGTACACCCACAATGAGCAGTTCTTC. Residues: CASSLESYTHNEQFF.

The chain joins TRBV7-2 to TRBJ2-7, with a possible D match to TRBD2 (6 bases). The CDR3 loop spans 14 amino acids. Germline V gene lookup returns CDR1 SGHTA and CDR2 FQGNSA. The germline V and J ends were trimmed by 3 bases and 4 bases, with 13 bases remaining between them. CDR3 protein: CASSLLGGSYEQYF. For the CDR3, the DNA is TGTGCCAGCAGCTTGCTGGGGGGTTCGTACGAGCAGTACTTC.

V is TRBV15 and J is TRBJ2-7; possibly TRBD1 for D (5 bases). The CDR3 sequence is 12 residues long. With 2 bases removed from V and 6 bases from J, the gap between germline ends came to 8 bases. Germline CDR1 is LNHNV and CDR2 is YYDKDF (reference sequence). CDR3 loop: CATSRSGFEQYF. Here the CDR3 DNA reads TGTGCCACCAGCAGATCAGGGTTCGAGCAGTACTTC.

The sample holds a few counts of this clone. The V call is TRBV19, the J call TRBJ1-5, with D uncertain. Germline values: CDR1 LNHDA, CDR2 SQIVND (reference sequence). This CDR3 has 13 amino acids. V lost 8 bases and J 4 bases, leaving 12 bases between the germline ends. CDR3 DNA: TGTGCCAGTCACCGGGATCCGAATCAGCCCCAGCATTTT. It translates to CASHRDPNQPQHF.

The rearrangement joins TRBV5-6 to TRBJ1-2, with D possibly TRBD1 on 5 matching bases. CDR1 SGHDT and CDR2 YYEEEE come from the germline V gene. Deletions cut 4 bases from V and 8 bases from J, with 15 bases between. CDR3 length equals 13 residues. Here the CDR3 reads CASSPDSLGGYTF. CDR3 nucleotides: TGTGCCAGCAGCCCTGACAGCCTCGGGGGCTACACCTTC. Using reference TRBV5-6 and TRBJ1-2 for the parts outside the CDR3, the full variable domain is DAGVTQSPTHLIKTRGQQVTLRCSPKSGHDTVSWYQQALGQGPQFIFQYYEEEERQRGNFPDRFSGHQFPNYSSELNVNALLLGDSALYLCASSPDSLGGYTFGSGTRLTVV.

This clone is a singleton in its sample. The chain joins TRBV6-5 to TRBJ2-7; 8 bases are a match to TRBD2. With V trimmed by 5 bases and J by 2 bases, 8 bases remained unmatched. From germline, CDR1 is MNHEY and CDR2 SVGAGI. CDR3 length: 15 residues. Written as DNA, the CDR3 is TGTGCCAGCAGTCCGACTAGCGTAATTACCTACGAGCAGTACTTC. This codes for CASSPTSVITYEQYF.

The genes are TRBV7-2 and TRBJ2-7; D gene ambiguous. V was clipped by 1 base and J by 4 bases, with 17 bases between them. The CDR3 loop spans 16 amino acids. Germline lookup yields CDR1 SGHTA and CDR2 FQGNSA. CDR3 bases: TGTGCCAGCAGCTTAGGGCAGGTGTTCGCTCGATACGAGCAGTACTTC. Protein sequence: CASSLGQVFARYEQYF. Variable domain in full (rest from reference TRBV7-2 and TRBJ2-7): GAGVSQSPSNKVTEKGKDVELRCDPISGHTALYWYRQSLGQGLEFLIYFQGNSAPDKSGLPSDRFSAERTGGSVSTLTIQRTQQEDSAVYLCASSLGQVFARYEQYFGPGTRLTVT.

This clone appeared a few times. The rearrangement uses TRBV12-3 or TRBV12-4 and TRBJ1-5; possible D gene TRBD1, 5 bases. Between the trimmed V and J ends, which lost 5 bases and 4 bases, there was a span of 6 bases. This CDR3 is 12 amino acids long. The CDR3 bases are TGTGCCAGCAGTAACAGGAATCAGCCCCAGCATTTT. Protein sequence: CASSNRNQPQHF.

V and J are TRBV6-5 and TRBJ1-5, with unresolved D. This CDR3 has 15 residues. Germline assignment: CDR1 MNHEY and CDR2 SVGAGI. The V gene lost 4 bases and the J gene lost 4 bases, with 14 bases spanning the gap. Here the CDR3 DNA reads TGTGCCAGCAGTTTAGTTATGTCGGGTAATCAGCCCCAGCATTTT. Encoded protein: CASSLVMSGNQPQHF.

There are a few counts of this clone. The V call is TRBV7-3, the J call TRBJ2-5; D perhaps matches TRBD2 (6 bases). The ends were cut back, 1 base at V and 1 base at J, with 7 bases in the middle. There are 14 residues in the CDR3. The V gene's germline CDR1 is SGHTA and CDR2 FQGTGA. The chain's CDR3 is CASSLMGGQETQYF. CDR3 DNA sequence: TGTGCCAGCAGCTTAATGGGAGGCCAAGAGACCCAGTACTTC. Variable domain in full (rest from reference TRBV7-3 and TRBJ2-5): GAGVSQTPSNKVTEKGKYVELRCDPISGHTALYWYRQSLGQGPEFLIYFQGTGAADDSGLPNDRFFAVRPEGSVSTLKIQRTERGDSAVYLCASSLMGGQETQYFGPGTRLLVL.

The chain has TRBV4-2 and TRBJ1-1; TRBD1 might be the D (5 bases). The germline gives CDR1 LGHNA, CDR2 YNFKEQ. The CDR3 loop spans 15 amino acids. Trimming shortened V by 4 bases and J by 1 base, and 13 bases separated the two germline ends. CDR3 sequence (DNA): TGTGCCAGCAGCCTGTCGACGGGGACGAACACTGAAGCTTTCTTT. Translation gives CASSLSTGTNTEAFF.

The CDR3 sequence: CATSDLYRTSGYTF. The DNA for the CDR3 is TGTGCCACCAGTGATTTGTACAGAACGAGTGGCTACACCTTC. This chain links TRBV24-1 with TRBJ1-2; D uncertain. The CDR3 runs 14 residues. The V and J ends lost 0 bases and 7 bases respectively, with 11 bases between them. The germline V gene has CDR1 KGHDR and CDR2 SFDVKD.

V is TRBV3-1 (or the pseudogene TRBV3-2) and J is TRBJ2-7; D tentatively fits TRBD1 or TRBD2 (7 bases each). The CDR3 is 17 residues long. The V end was cut by 0 bases, the J end by 6 bases, with 21 bases between. In germline, CDR1 is LGHDT, CDR2 YNNKEL (reference sequence). The chain's CDR3 is CASSQDPPGGVAGEQYF. The CDR3 DNA reads TGTGCCAGCAGCCAAGATCCCCCAGGGGGGGTCGCGGGCGAGCAGTACTTC.

CDR3 in amino acids: CASSPRLAGYYEQYF. DNA of the CDR3: TGTGCCAGCAGCCCCAGACTAGCGGGTTACTACGAGCAGTACTTC. This chain uses TRBV11-3 with TRBJ2-7; 10 bases are shared with TRBD2. With 5 bases clipped from V and 3 bases from J, the junction kept 7 bases outside the gene matches. CDR3 size: 15 residues. The germline V gene encodes CDR1 SGHNT and CDR2 YENEEA.

This clone was observed a few times. The chain has TRBV3-1 (or the pseudogene TRBV3-2) and TRBJ1-1; D call uncertain. Trimming removed 4 bases at V and 6 bases at J, with 12 bases between. This CDR3 spans 13 amino acids. Germline CDR1 and CDR2: LGHDT and YNNKEL (reference sequence). This CDR3 reads CASSRVRGAEAFF. CDR3 DNA: TGTGCCAGCAGCCGCGTTCGGGGAGCTGAAGCTTTCTTT.

This sequence joins TRBV6-1 and TRBJ1-1; D call uncertain. Per the germline V gene, CDR1 is MNHNS and CDR2 is SASEGT. Trimming took off 0 bases at V and 4 bases at J, with 9 bases between the two ends. This CDR3 contains 14 residues. CDR3 nucleotides: TGTGCCAGCAGTGAAGCTCTTGCTAGCACTGAAGCTTTCTTT. It yields the protein CASSEALASTEAFF.

This clone was seen a single time. The V and J genes are TRBV30 and TRBJ1-6; TRBD1 might be the D (5 bases). The germline CDR1 and CDR2 sequences are GTSNPN and SVGIG (reference sequence). CDR3 size: 12 residues. As DNA, the CDR3 is TGTGCTTCCGGGACCCCTGGTTCACCCCTCCACTTT. Translated, it gives CASGTPGSPLHF.

The gene calls are TRBV4-2 and TRBJ1-4; D may be TRBD1 (5 bases). In germline, CDR1 is LGHNA, CDR2 YNFKEQ. With 1 base removed from V and 4 bases from J, the gap between germline ends came to 13 bases. CDR3 length: 16 residues. The CDR3 sequence is CASSQGGGLDNEKLFF. Here the CDR3 DNA reads TGTGCCAGCAGCCAAGGGGGGGGTCTGGATAATGAAAAACTGTTTTTT.

The genes are TRBV2 and TRBJ2-7; D unresolved. V was pared by 7 bases and J by 10 bases, with 20 bases between. Germline V lookup: CDR1 SNHLY, CDR2 FYNNEI. CDR3 length equals 13 residues. CDR3 nucleotide sequence: TGTGCCAGCAACAGAGGTGCCGAACCGAATCAGTACTTC. It translates to CASNRGAEPNQYF.

This clone was seen ten or more times. The rearrangement uses TRBV6-1 and TRBJ1-6; D is possibly TRBD1 (5 bases). The V end lost 2 bases, the J end lost 10 bases, and 18 bases lay between the germline ends. The CDR3 has 16 amino acids. Germline V gene lookup returns CDR1 MNHNS and CDR2 SASEGT. In DNA, the CDR3 is TGTGCCAGCAGTGAACAGCCGGGGCTGTCCTCATCACCCCTCCACTTT. Its protein is CASSEQPGLSSSPLHF.

The V call is TRBV9, the J call TRBJ2-6; D not resolved. Trimming cost V 4 bases and J 3 bases, with 5 bases left between them. There are 13 residues in the CDR3. The germline gives CDR1 SGDLS, CDR2 YYNGEE. This CDR3 is CASSLVGANVLTF. The DNA of the CDR3 is TGTGCCAGCAGCTTGGTTGGGGCCAACGTCCTGACTTTC.

The chain uses TRBV7-9 and TRBJ2-5; TRBD1 matches at 9 bases. Germline V gene lookup returns CDR1 SEHNR and CDR2 FQNEAQ (reference sequence). V lost 4 bases to trimming and J lost 5 bases; unmatched junction nucleotides: 8. There are 15 residues in the CDR3. The CDR3 coding sequence is TGTGCCAGCAGCTCTACTTCCGGGACAGGGGAGACCCAGTACTTC. Its translation is CASSSTSGTGETQYF. The variable domain in full, completed from reference TRBV7-9 and TRBJ2-5, reads DTGVSQNPRHKITKRGQNVTFRCDPISEHNRLYWYRQTLGQGPEFLTYFQNEAQLEKSRLLSDRFSAERPKGSFSTLEIQRTEQGDSAMYLCASSSTSGTGETQYFGPGTRLLVL.

This clone has only a few counts. This sequence joins TRBV3-1 (or the pseudogene TRBV3-2) and TRBJ2-5; D call uncertain. The V gene lost 4 bases and the J gene lost 4 bases, with 7 bases spanning the gap. CDR3 size: 12 residues. CDR1 and CDR2 from the germline V gene are LGHDT and YNNKEL (reference sequence). The CDR3 coding sequence is TGTGCCAGCAGCCCCTCCCGAGAGACCCAGTACTTC. It translates to CASSPSRETQYF.

V gene TRBV5-1 combines with J gene TRBJ1-6; TRBD1 agrees at 8 bases. J was trimmed by 3 bases and V by 1 base; bases with no gene match: 3. The V gene's germline CDR1 is SGHRS and CDR2 YFSETQ. CDR3 length: 16 amino acids. CDR3 sequence reads: CASSLLGTGYNSPLHF. CDR3 DNA sequence: TGCGCCAGCAGCTTGCTTGGGACAGGCTATAATTCACCCCTCCACTTT.

The chain uses TRBV9 and TRBJ2-1; D is uncertain. This CDR3 comprises 15 residues. CDR1 SGDLS and CDR2 YYNGEE come from the germline V gene. V dropped 0 bases and J dropped 9 bases, with 16 bases sitting between them. CDR3 DNA sequence: TGTGCCAGCAGCGTAGATTCTAGAACAGCCGGTGAGCAGTTCTTC. Protein: CASSVDSRTAGEQFF.

The chain is built from TRBV19 and TRBJ1-5, with D perhaps TRBD1 (5 bases). The germline V gene has CDR1 LNHDA and CDR2 SQIVND (reference sequence). The V end was cut by 3 bases, the J end by 1 base, with 10 bases between. This CDR3 spans 15 amino acids. Here the CDR3 reads CASSIEGQSNQPQHF. The CDR3 nucleotides read TGTGCCAGTAGTATTGAAGGACAAAGCAATCAGCCCCAGCATTTT.